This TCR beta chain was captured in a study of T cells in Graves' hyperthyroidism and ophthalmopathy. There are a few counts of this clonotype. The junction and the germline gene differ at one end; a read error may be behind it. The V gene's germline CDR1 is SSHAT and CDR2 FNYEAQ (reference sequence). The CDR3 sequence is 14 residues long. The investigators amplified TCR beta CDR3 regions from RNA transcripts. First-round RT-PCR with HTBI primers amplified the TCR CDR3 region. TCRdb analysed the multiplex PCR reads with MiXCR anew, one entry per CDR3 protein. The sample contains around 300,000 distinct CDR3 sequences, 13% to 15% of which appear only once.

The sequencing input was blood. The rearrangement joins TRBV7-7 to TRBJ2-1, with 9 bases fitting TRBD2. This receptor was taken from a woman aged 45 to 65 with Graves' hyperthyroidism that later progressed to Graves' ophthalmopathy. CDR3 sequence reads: CASSLAGRPNEQFF. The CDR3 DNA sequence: TGTGCTAGCAGCCTAGCGGGGAGGCCCAATGAGCAGTTCTTC.